This is a list of T cell receptor beta chains from one sample in a study of human T cells and chemical hapten exposure. TCRdb independently ran MiXCR on the RACE reads; one entry per CDR3 protein. The profile shows more than 300,000 distinct CDR3 sequences, over 5% of them singletons. The sample here was whole blood, taken in connection with sensitization to the hapten diphenylcyclopropenone (DPC). These receptors were obtained from a woman between 18 and 30 years old with alopecia areata. Some clones in this sample may be carry-over from other donors' samples. The CDR3 runs from the conserved cysteine through the conserved F or W. The D gene is left open where the match is weak. Some rows have no size entry. The others give once, few or many, or a class for an expanded clone.

D,J,V,size,CDR3,DNA
NA,TRBJ1-6,TRBV7-8,NA,CASSLVGLGTNSPLHF,TGTGCCAGCAGCTTAGTCGGGTTAGGGACCAATTCACCCCTCCACTTT
NA,TRBJ2-5,TRBV29-1,few,CSVGVGADQETQYF,TGCAGCGTTGGAGTGGGTGCGGATCAAGAGACCCAGTACTTC
TRBD1,TRBJ1-6,TRBV6-4,NA,CASSYSDRGSYNSPLHF,TGTGCCAGCAGTTACTCGGACAGGGGCTCCTATAATTCACCCCTCCACTTT
NA,TRBJ1-1,TRBV11-1,many,CASSLARDRINTEAFF,TGTGCCAGCAGCTTAGCGAGAGACAGGATAAACACTGAAGCTTTCTTT
NA,TRBJ2-7,TRBV20-1,few,CSARDPSYEQYF,TGCAGTGCTAGAGACCCTAGCTACGAGCAGTACTTC
NA,TRBJ2-3,TRBV18,many,CASSPPPPDTQYF,TGTGCCAGCTCACCACCTCCTCCAGATACGCAGTATTTT
NA,TRBJ1-3,TRBV13,many,CASSPVGSSGNTIYF,TGTGCCAGCAGCCCAGTGGGGAGCTCTGGAAACACCATATATTTT
NA,TRBJ2-7,TRBV4-1,NA,CASSQAPTGPYEQYF,TGCGCCAGCAGCCAAGCCCCGACAGGACCCTACGAGCAGTACTTC
NA,TRBJ2-1,TRBV20-1,many,CSSTLFSYNEQFF,TGCAGTTCTACTCTCTTCTCCTACAATGAGCAGTTCTTC
NA,TRBJ2-1,TRBV29-1,many,CSVVGNEQFF,TGCAGCGTTGTTGGTAATGAGCAGTTCTTC
TRBD2,TRBJ2-1,TRBV20-1,once,CSATDPSGGPEQFF,TGCAGTGCTACCGACCCTAGCGGCGGGCCAGAGCAGTTCTTC
NA,TRBJ2-4,TRBV13,many,CASSFSSRKNIQYF,TGTGCCAGCAGCTTTTCGTCGAGGAAAAACATTCAGTACTTC
TRBD2,TRBJ2-1,TRBV6-5,NA,CASRRVGGGLSSEQFF,TGTGCCAGCAGGCGGGTCGGGGGGGGCCTTTCCTCTGAGCAGTTCTTC
NA,TRBJ2-6,TRBV28,NA,CATQKFAREASGANVLTF,TGTGCCACACAAAAATTTGCGAGGGAGGCCTCTGGGGCCAACGTCCTGACTTTC
NA,TRBJ1-1,TRBV27,few,CASSLHKDRANTEAFF,TGTGCCAGCAGCCTACATAAGGACAGAGCGAACACTGAAGCTTTCTTT
NA,TRBJ1-6,TRBV4-3,few,CASSQDLVGGSSPLHF,TGCGCCAGCAGCCAAGATTTGGTCGGCGGGAGTTCACCCCTCCACTTT
NA,TRBJ1-1,TRBV6-2/TRBV6-3,few,CASTEEGGPLNTEAFF,TGTGCCAGCACCGAGGAGGGGGGGCCGTTGAACACTGAAGCTTTCTTT
TRBD2,TRBJ2-3,TRBV10-3,many,CAILSGGRTDTQYF,TGTGCCATCTTGAGCGGGGGGCGGACAGATACGCAGTATTTT
TRBD1,TRBJ1-2,TRBV6-5,few,CASSYVSVRGQTNYGYTF,TGTGCCAGCAGTTATGTTTCGGTCAGGGGGCAAACTAACTATGGCTACACCTTC
NA,TRBJ2-7,TRBV6-1,many,CTSRFNRETYEQYF,TGTACCAGCAGATTCAACAGGGAGACCTACGAGCAGTACTTC
NA,TRBJ1-1,TRBV7-6,many,CASSYEAGGTDTEAFF,TGTGCCAGCAGCTATGAGGCCGGGGGGACCGACACTGAAGCTTTCTTT
TRBD1,TRBJ2-3,TRBV7-3,few,CASSLSGQVTDTQYF,TGTGCCAGCAGCTTATCGGGACAGGTCACAGATACGCAGTATTTT
TRBD1,TRBJ1-1,TRBV12-3/TRBV12-4,many,CASSSRTGMNTEAFF,TGTGCCAGCAGTTCCCGGACAGGGATGAACACTGAAGCTTTCTTT
NA,TRBJ2-3,TRBV6-5,NA,CASSYTGGGSMDTQYF,TGTGCCAGCAGTTACACTGGGGGTGGAAGTATGGATACGCAGTATTTT
NA,TRBJ1-5,TRBV6-2/TRBV6-3,many,CASSPRRAGKGSNQPQHF,TGTGCCAGCAGTCCCCGCCGGGCTGGTAAGGGGAGCAATCAGCCCCAGCATTTT
NA,TRBJ2-2,TRBV29-1,many,CSASENTGELFF,TGCAGCGCCTCCGAGAACACCGGGGAGCTGTTTTTT
TRBD1,TRBJ2-2,TRBV10-3,many,CAIGTGSSTGELFF,TGTGCCATTGGGACAGGATCTTCGACCGGGGAGCTGTTTTTT
NA,TRBJ1-6,TRBV7-8,few,CGFGGFNSPLHF,TGTGGGTTCGGGGGTTTTAATTCACCCCTCCACTTT
NA,TRBJ1-5,TRBV28,many,CASTMAGRYQPQHF,TGTGCCAGCACTATGGCGGGACGGTATCAGCCCCAGCATTTT
NA,TRBJ2-3,TRBV29-1,many,CSVHESTDTQYF,TGCAGCGTCCACGAAAGCACAGATACGCAGTATTTT
NA,TRBJ2-7,TRBV20-1,many,CSARDGVEQYF,TGCAGTGCTAGGGACGGGGTCGAGCAGTACTTC
NA,TRBJ1-4,TRBV11-2,NA,CASSLEDYYHGGEKLFF,TGTGCCAGCAGCTTAGAAGATTATTACCACGGAGGTGAAAAACTGTTTTTT
TRBD1,TRBJ2-3,TRBV12-3/TRBV12-4,few,CASSFGDSGFVTDTQYF,TGTGCCAGCAGTTTCGGGGACAGTGGTTTTGTCACAGATACGCAGTATTTT
NA,TRBJ2-7,TRBV6-2/TRBV6-3,NA,CASSDQSYEQYF,TGTGCCAGCAGCGACCAATCCTACGAGCAGTACTTC
TRBD1,TRBJ1-1,TRBV6-5,many,CASSYSPGQGAQNTEAFF,TGTGCCAGCAGTTACTCTCCGGGACAGGGGGCTCAGAACACTGAAGCTTTCTTT
NA,TRBJ1-4,TRBV10-3,NA,CAIADQGSTNEKLFF,TGTGCCATCGCCGACCAGGGATCAACTAATGAAAAACTGTTTTTT
NA,TRBJ1-5,TRBV27,many,CASSFAGKGNQPQHF,TGTGCCAGCAGTTTCGCAGGGAAGGGCAATCAGCCCCAGCATTTT
NA,TRBJ2-2,TRBV6-2/TRBV6-3,NA,CASSSTRTGELFF,TGTGCCAGCAGTTCGACAAGGACCGGGGAGCTGTTTTTT
NA,TRBJ2-5,TRBV2,many,CASSFIEETQYF,TGTGCCAGCAGTTTCATAGAAGAGACCCAGTACTTC
TRBD1,TRBJ1-2,TRBV12-3/TRBV12-4,many,CASKAGQGRGYTF,TGTGCCAGCAAAGCGGGACAGGGTCGTGGCTACACCTTC
TRBD1,TRBJ2-7,TRBV20-1,few,CSAEKDRGYEQYF,TGCAGTGCCGAAAAGGACAGGGGGTACGAGCAGTACTTC
TRBD2,TRBJ2-1,TRBV12-3/TRBV12-4,NA,CASSSAGGRDNEQFF,TGTGCCAGCAGTTCCGCGGGGGGTCGGGACAATGAGCAGTTCTTC
TRBD2,TRBJ2-3,TRBV20-1,many,CSARSSGHLDTQYF,TGCAGTGCTAGATCTAGCGGCCATTTAGATACGCAGTATTTT
NA,TRBJ2-1,TRBV7-2,few,CASSLVTGAEQFF,TGTGCCAGCAGCTTAGTAACGGGGGCCGAGCAGTTCTTC
TRBD2,TRBJ2-2,TRBV29-1,many,CSAPAGGLAGETGELFF,TGCAGCGCTCCGGCGGGAGGACTAGCGGGGGAGACCGGGGAGCTGTTTTTT
NA,TRBJ2-3,TRBV9,few,CASSVRITGTQYF,TGTGCCAGCAGCGTTAGAATTACAGGTACGCAGTATTTT
NA,TRBJ1-5,TRBV28,NA,CASSSKRQPQHF,TGTGCCAGCAGTTCCAAGAGGCAGCCCCAGCATTTT
NA,TRBJ1-4,TRBV3-1,many,CASSQSMATPIF,TGTGCCAGCAGCCAATCTATGGCCACCCCCATTTTT
TRBD1,TRBJ2-7,TRBV5-4,NA,CASRRTGTTYEQYF,TGTGCCAGCAGGCGGACAGGAACCACCTACGAGCAGTACTTC
NA,TRBJ2-1,TRBV5-5,many,CASSSQASSYNEQFF,TGTGCCAGCAGCTCACAGGCTAGCTCCTACAATGAGCAGTTCTTC